This T cell receptor beta chain was recovered during a study of blood T cells in healthy people across ages. Study results and caveats: Shifts in expanded clonotypes may have been confounded by donor CMV status, which was unknown.

Primers used in a second PCR of about 7 to 12 cycles were a sample-barcoded 5' primer and a J-beta primer mix. Every sample gave at least 2.5 million paired-end reads containing CDR3. One entry per CDR3 protein, called by TCRdb with MiXCR from the 5' RACE reads. The sample lists approximately 730,000 distinct CDR3 sequences; roughly 43% were seen once. Germline CDR1 is MNHEY and CDR2 is SVGAGI. This CDR3 comprises 15 residues. Notes on this clonotype: What it recognizes is unknown.

The gene calls are TRBV6-5 and TRBJ2-5, with 7 positions matching TRBD1. With the DNA end fitting TRBJ2-1 better, the J assignment may be wrong. The sequenced material came from blood. The clonotype originates from a woman aged 60-75 years in good health. The CDR3 DNA reads as TGTGCCAGCACCAGACAGGGTCCTCGACAAGAGACCCAGTTCTTC. Translation: CASTRQGPRQETQFF.